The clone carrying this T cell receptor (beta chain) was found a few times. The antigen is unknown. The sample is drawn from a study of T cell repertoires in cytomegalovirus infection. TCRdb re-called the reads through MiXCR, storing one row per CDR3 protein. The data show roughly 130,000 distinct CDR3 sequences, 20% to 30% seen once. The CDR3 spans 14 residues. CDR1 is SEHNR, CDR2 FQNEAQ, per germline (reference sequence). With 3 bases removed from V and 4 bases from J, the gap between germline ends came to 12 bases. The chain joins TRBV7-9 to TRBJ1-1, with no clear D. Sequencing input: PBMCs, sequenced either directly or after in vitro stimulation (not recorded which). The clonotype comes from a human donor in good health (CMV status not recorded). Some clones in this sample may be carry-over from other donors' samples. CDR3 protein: CASSFSGLTTEAFF. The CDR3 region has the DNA TGTGCCAGCAGCTTTAGCGGTTTGACCACTGAAGCTTTCTTT.